The entry below gives a single TCR beta chain sequence along with its context. The data were obtained in a study of blood T cells in healthy people across ages. Staff drew around 10 milliliters of peripheral blood from each donor. The amount of total RNA extracted per sample was at least 5 micrograms. Primed by a sample-barcoded 5' primer and a J-beta primer mix, a second PCR proceeded for 7 to 11 cycles. Unique molecular identifiers of 12 random nucleotides labeled each cDNA. TCRdb used MiXCR to reprocess the 5' RACE reads, holding one entry per CDR3 protein. Of 1.2 million to 1.5 million distinct CDR3 sequences listed, 45% to 70% are singletons. V lost 4 bases, J lost 11 bases, and 11 bases lay in between. The V gene's germline CDR1 is SNHLY and CDR2 FYNNEI. CDR3 length: 12 residues.

The chain recombines TRBV2 with TRBJ1-4, with D possibly being TRBD1 (5 bases). Sequencing input: blood. This TCR was sampled from a young man in good health. DNA for the CDR3: TGTGCCAGCAGTGTGCGAGAGGGGAAACTGTTTTTT. Encoded protein: CASSVREGKLFF.